This T cell receptor beta chain was identified during a study of OX40 agonist ivuxolimab in advanced cancers. The data were produced by immunoSEQ multiplex PCR, yet TCRdb's version contains in-frame clones alone and is incomplete. Of just under 95,000 clones in the sample, around 86% were seen once. After removal of 4 bases from V and 7 bases from J, the junction contained 4 bases not matched to a gene. There are 13 residues in the CDR3. Germline CDR1 and CDR2: SGHTA and FQGNSA. The receptor comes from an adult with an advanced solid tumor such as melanoma, head and neck, liver or kidney cancer. The sample consisted of CD4+ or CD8+ T cells sorted from blood, taken in a trial of the OX40 agonist ivuxolimab. This sequence joins TRBV7-2 and TRBJ1-2; 9 nucleotides match TRBD1. Here the CDR3 DNA reads TGTGCCAGCAGCTCAACAGGGGGCGGTGGCTACACCTTC. Encoded protein: CASSSTGGGGYTF.